Sequencing of this T cell receptor (beta chain) was carried out in a study of T cells in Graves' hyperthyroidism and ophthalmopathy. The investigators amplified TCR beta CDR3 regions from RNA transcripts. The study used the HTBI primer set for a first-round RT-PCR of the TCR CDR3. Each CDR3 protein is one row after TCRdb ran MiXCR on the multiplex PCR reads. The sample includes hundreds of thousands of distinct CDR3 sequences, about 45% of them seen just once. V lost 2 bases, J lost 0 bases, and 10 bases lay in between. There are 15 residues in the CDR3. The germline gives CDR1 MNHEY, CDR2 SVGAGI. With regard to this clonotype: No antigen is known for it.

Regarding the study as a whole: Stable hyperthyroidism was separated from ophthalmopathy by a model based on 13 V-J features. The model anticipated ophthalmopathy a median approximately 6.5 months pre-onset.

Orbital computed tomography, thyroid ultrasound, serum thyroxine and TRAb, and clinical symptoms together informed the diagnoses. Sequenced material: peripheral blood or thyroid tissue (not recorded which). The sequence derives from an adult man with Graves' disease, either hyperthyroidism or ophthalmopathy (not recorded which). This sequence joins TRBV6-5 and TRBJ1-1; D call uncertain. The CDR3 nucleotides are TGTGCCAGCAGTTACGGGTGGACCGTGAACACTGAAGCTTTCTTT. Its translation is CASSYGWTVNTEAFF.